These 17 T cell receptor beta chains were all obtained from the same sample, sequenced in a study of shared clonotypes between healthy human individuals. Only in-frame clones appear in the TCRdb table, and some are missing; sequencing was by immunoSEQ multiplex PCR. The sample holds approximately 1.9 million clones; just over 90% are singletons and the top ten take about 1.7%. Naive CD8 cells lacked CD45RO, underwent positive selection for CCR7 and left out terminally differentiated effector memory CD45RA+ cells. Sequencing was performed on naive CD8+ T cells from PBMCs. The receptor source for this set is a man aged 18 to 30 in good health. Some clones in this sample may be carry-over from other donors' samples.

This chain joins TRBV13 and TRBJ2-7; 7 nucleotides line up with TRBD2. Per germline, CDR1 PRHDT and CDR2 FYEKMQ (reference sequence). With 1 base clipped from V and 2 bases from J, the junction kept 5 bases outside the gene matches. The CDR3 spans 15 residues. CDR3 coding DNA: TGTGCCAGCAGCTTAGTCGCTAGCGGAGCCTACGAGCAGTACTTC. It specifies CASSLVASGAYEQYF.

Remarks on this clone: This sample includes further DNA sequences coding for the same CDR3. The genes are TRBV4-1 and TRBJ2-7; 10 nucleotides agree with TRBD1. The germline V gene has CDR1 MGHRA and CDR2 YSYEKL. V trimming: 1 base; J trimming: 4 bases; junction bases outside the gene matches: 4. This CDR3 spans 15 amino acids. In DNA, the CDR3 is TGCGCCAGCAGCCAAGCAGGACAGGGGGTTTACGAGCAGTACTTC. Translation: CASSQAGQGVYEQYF.

The V and J genes are TRBV9 and TRBJ1-2; D is possibly TRBD1 (6 bases). V lost 0 bases, J lost 1 base, and 16 bases lay in between. The germline V gene encodes CDR1 SGDLS and CDR2 YYNGEE. This CDR3 region has 17 residues. CDR3 sequence: CASSVAGAPPLNYGYTF. Here the CDR3 DNA reads TGTGCCAGCAGCGTAGCAGGGGCCCCTCCCCTTAACTATGGCTACACCTTC. The entire variable domain, with the rest obtained from reference TRBV9 and TRBJ1-2, is as follows: DSGVTQTPKHLITATGQRVTLRCSPRSGDLSVYWYQQSLDQGLQFLIQYYNGEERAKGNILERFSAQQFPDLHSELNLSSLELGDSALYFCASSVAGAPPLNYGYTFGSGTRLTVV.

This clone was found a few times. It may be a read error: a sequence one base away is much more abundant. The chain joins TRBV9 to TRBJ1-1; D is ambiguous. Deletions cut 0 bases from V and 7 bases from J, with 4 bases between. From germline, CDR1 is SGDLS and CDR2 YYNGEE. The CDR3 spans 11 residues. The CDR3 sequence is CASSVGREAFF. Here the CDR3 DNA reads TGTGCCAGCAGCGTAGGCCGTGAAGCTTTCTTT. The full variable domain, rest sourced from reference TRBV9 and TRBJ1-1, is DSGVTQTPKHLITATGQRVTLRCSPRSGDLSVYWYQQSLDQGLQFLIQYYNGEERAKGNILERFSAQQFPDLHSELNLSSLELGDSALYFCASSVGREAFFGQGTRLTVV.

The chain uses TRBV7-9 and TRBJ2-3; D uncertain. This CDR3 contains 14 residues. CDR1 and CDR2 from the germline V gene are SEHNR and FQNEAQ (reference sequence). V gave up 5 bases and J gave up 1 base, with 10 bases separating them. CDR3 region: CASSPWIGTDTQYF. The CDR3 DNA is TGTGCCAGCAGCCCCTGGATCGGCACAGATACGCAGTATTTT.

The chain has TRBV7-9 and TRBJ2-7, with 12 bases fitting TRBD2. The CDR3 extends over 17 amino acids. Unmatched junction bases numbered 13, after V lost 5 bases and J lost 5 bases. Per germline, CDR1 SEHNR and CDR2 FQNEAQ (reference sequence). CDR3 nucleotide sequence: TGTGCCAGCAGCACGGTTCTTCGACTAGCGGGAGACCACGAGCAGTACTTC. Translating it yields CASSTVLRLAGDHEQYF.

The CDR3 nucleotides read TGTGCCAGCGCGATCGGGACAGTGAGCTCCTACGAGCAGTACTTC. Translated: CASAIGTVSSYEQYF. V gene TRBV9 combines with J gene TRBJ2-7; 7 bases agree with TRBD1. The trim removed 7 bases at V and 0 bases at J, leaving 10 bases unmatched. Looked up from germline, CDR1 is SGDLS and CDR2 is YYNGEE. The length of the CDR3 is 15 residues.

V and J are TRBV9 and TRBJ2-5; D gene uncertain. Germline CDR1 SGDLS, CDR2 YYNGEE. The CDR3 extends over 12 amino acids. V was shortened by 3 bases and J by 5 bases, with 8 bases between the two germline ends. This chain's CDR3 is CASSANWETQYF. CDR3 DNA: TGTGCCAGCAGCGCAAATTGGGAGACCCAGTACTTC.

The chain recombines TRBV15 with TRBJ1-1, with D hard to call. This CDR3 has 16 amino acids. Germline V CDR1 and CDR2: LNHNV, YYDKDF (reference sequence). V lost 1 base and J lost 0, with 12 bases in between. CDR3: CATSRVLITLNTEAFF. DNA for the CDR3: TGTGCCACCAGCAGAGTACTGATAACCCTGAACACTGAAGCTTTCTTT.

The chain is built from TRBV2 and TRBJ2-2, with 7 bases that match TRBD2. The junction had 9 bases not matched to a gene; V was cut back by 7 bases and J by 1 base. The germline V gene encodes CDR1 SNHLY and CDR2 FYNNEI. There are 16 residues in the CDR3. CDR3 sequence: CASKGGITQNTGELFF. CDR3 nucleotide sequence: TGTGCCAGCAAGGGAGGGATAACCCAGAACACCGGGGAGCTGTTTTTT. Drawing the rest from reference TRBV2 and TRBJ2-2, the complete variable domain is EPEVTQTPSHQVTQMGQEVILRCVPISNHLYFYWYRQILGQKVEFLVSFYNNEISEKSEIFDDQFSVERPDGSNFTLKIRSTKLEDSAMYFCASKGGITQNTGELFFGEGSRLTVL.

This chain connects TRBV5-1 to TRBJ1-1; TRBD1 matches at 12 bases. CDR3 length: 17 amino acids. J gave up 4 bases and V 4 bases, and 11 bases lay outside the gene matches. CDR1 SGHRS and CDR2 YFSETQ come from the germline V gene. The CDR3: CASSAGGTGGAGTEAFF. The CDR3 bases are TGCGCCAGCAGCGCGGGAGGGACAGGGGGCGCAGGCACTGAAGCTTTCTTT.

The chain recombines TRBV19 with TRBJ1-1, with D perhaps matching TRBD1 (6 bases). Germline CDR1 LNHDA, CDR2 SQIVND (reference sequence). The CDR3 sequence is 15 residues long. V lost 5 bases and J lost 5, with 18 bases in between. In DNA form, the CDR3 reads TGTGCCAGTAGTCCTTGGGACATTAGGCTAACTGAAGCTTTCTTT. Protein: CASSPWDIRLTEAFF.

The chain combines TRBV19 with TRBJ2-1; 8 nucleotides agree with TRBD2. CDR1 and CDR2 (germline): LNHDA, SQIVND (reference sequence). This CDR3 spans 15 amino acids. V lost 3 bases to trimming and J lost 4 bases; unmatched junction nucleotides: 5. The DNA of the CDR3 is TGTGCCAGTAGTATGGGGTCTAGCGGGTACAATGAGCAGTTCTTC. Amino acids: CASSMGSSGYNEQFF.

This rearrangement joins TRBV19 to TRBJ2-2, with D hard to call. Germline V gene data show CDR1 as LNHDA and CDR2 as SQIVND (reference sequence). This CDR3 spans 18 amino acids. With 3 bases removed from V and 0 bases from J, the gap between germline ends came to 17 bases. The CDR3 protein is CASSILTLSQANTGELFF. The CDR3 region has the DNA TGTGCCAGTAGTATCCTCACCTTGAGCCAGGCGAACACCGGGGAGCTGTTTTTT.

The gene calls are TRBV28 and TRBJ2-2; 8 bases line up with TRBD2. Germline CDR1 is MDHEN and CDR2 is SYDVKM. With 5 bases clipped from V and 3 bases from J, the junction kept 2 bases outside the gene matches. This CDR3 is built from 14 residues. The chain's CDR3 is CASSNSGDTGELFF. The CDR3 nucleotides read TGTGCCAGCAGTAATAGCGGGGACACCGGGGAGCTGTTTTTT.

The chain combines TRBV7-7 with TRBJ2-3; 10 positions match TRBD2. Germline trimming cut 5 bases from V and 2 bases from J; bases unmatched to any gene: 7. The germline V gene has CDR1 SSHAT and CDR2 FNYEAQ (reference sequence). This CDR3 comprises 16 residues. CDR3 sequence (DNA): TGTGCCAGCAGCCAAGGGACTAGCGCTCTCACAGATACGCAGTATTTT. Translated: CASSQGTSALTDTQYF.

The J gene is TRBJ2-3, the V gene TRBV9; 8 bases are shared with TRBD2. Germline-derived CDR1 and CDR2 are SGDLS and YYNGEE. The length of the CDR3 is 14 residues. The junction had 10 bases not matched to a gene; V was cut back by 7 bases and J by 6 bases. The DNA of the CDR3 is TGTGCCAGCGACCGGGGACTAGGACCCGATACGCAGTATTTT. It specifies CASDRGLGPDTQYF.